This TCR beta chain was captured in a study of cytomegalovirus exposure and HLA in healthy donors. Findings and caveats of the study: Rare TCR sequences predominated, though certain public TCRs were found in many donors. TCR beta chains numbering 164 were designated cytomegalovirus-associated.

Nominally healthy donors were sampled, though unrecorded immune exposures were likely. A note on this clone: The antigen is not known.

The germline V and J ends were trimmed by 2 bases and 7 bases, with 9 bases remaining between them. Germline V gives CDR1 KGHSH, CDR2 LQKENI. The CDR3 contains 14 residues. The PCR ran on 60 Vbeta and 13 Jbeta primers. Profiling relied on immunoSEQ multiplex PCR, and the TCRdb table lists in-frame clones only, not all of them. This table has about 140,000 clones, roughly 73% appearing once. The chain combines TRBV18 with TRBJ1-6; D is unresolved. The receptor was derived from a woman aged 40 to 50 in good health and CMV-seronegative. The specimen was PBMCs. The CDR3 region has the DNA TGTGCCAGCTCACCAGATTTCGGGAATTCACCCCTCCACTTT. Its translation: CASSPDFGNSPLHF.